The TCR beta chain under discussion was sequenced for a study of blood T cell repertoires in COVID-19. Original handling: By means of reference gene primer amplification, nucleated cell counts were estimated. Profiling relied on immunoSEQ multiplex PCR, and the TCRdb table lists in-frame clones only, not all of them. V and J calls and clone size come straight from that table; D and trimming were deduced from the DNA. This sample has tens of thousands of clones, with about 85% found just once. Per germline, CDR1 SGHRS and CDR2 YFSETQ. V lost 7 bases, J lost 2 bases, and 9 bases stayed unmatched. CDR3 length: 14 residues.

The specimen sequenced was peripheral blood. The genes are TRBV5-1 and TRBJ2-7, with 7 positions matching TRBD1. This TCR was sampled from a human donor in a cohort sampled during active COVID-19. For the CDR3, the DNA is TGCGCCAGCTCAAGGGGGACAGAAACCTACGAGCAGTACTTC. Protein product: CASSRGTETYEQYF.